The 7 T cell receptor beta chains presented below share a single source sample, sequenced in a study of T cell responses to AZD1222 COVID-19 vaccine (dated by TCRdb to the early 2020s). The method was the immunoSEQ multiplex PCR assay. The clones in this table, taken by TCRdb from immuneACCESS, are in-frame only. Not every clone is retained; where verified, under half of the shortfall comes from an unresolved V gene, and the cause of the rest is unknown. The sample table records about 120,000 clones; roughly 87% of these occur just once. Together, the top ten hold around 7% of the sample. Interpreted using the paper, the time point label stands for: baseline before first vaccination. The specimen was peripheral blood, collected on day 0 of AZD1222 vaccination. These receptors were collected from an adult in good health.

This clone was seen a handful of times. The chain uses TRBV27 and TRBJ2-7; possibly TRBD1 or TRBD2 for D (5 bases each). The germline gives CDR1 MNHEY, CDR2 SMNVEV (reference sequence). V dropped 5 bases and J dropped 0 bases, with 8 bases sitting between them. This CDR3 comprises 13 residues. CDR3 bases: TGTGCCAGCAGTGGGGGTAGCTCCTACGAGCAGTACTTC. As protein: CASSGGSSYEQYF.

The chain employs TRBV20-1 and TRBJ2-1; D is perhaps TRBD1 (6 bases). The V gene lost 3 bases and the J gene lost 4 bases, with 13 bases spanning the gap. Germline CDR1 DFQATT, CDR2 SNEGSKA (reference sequence). The CDR3 has 14 amino acids. The DNA for the CDR3 is TGCAGTGCTAGTGGGGACAACGGGTACAATGAGCAGTTCTTC. This translates into CSASGDNGYNEQFF.

This rearrangement joins TRBV2 to TRBJ1-5; D perhaps matches TRBD1 (5 bases). Trimming took 6 bases from V and 0 from J, leaving 18 bases between them. There are 17 residues in the CDR3. CDR1 SNHLY and CDR2 FYNNEI come from the germline V gene. The CDR3 spells CASRYGRGDYSNQPQHF. DNA of the CDR3: TGTGCCAGCAGGTATGGCCGAGGGGACTATAGCAATCAGCCCCAGCATTTT.

The chain joins TRBV7-3 to TRBJ1-2; 7 bases are a match to TRBD1. The CDR3 is made up of 15 amino acids. The trim removed 5 bases at V and 4 bases at J, leaving 10 bases unmatched. Germline CDR1 is SGHTA and CDR2 is FQGTGA. The CDR3 protein is CASSPDPDRPYGYTF. As DNA, the CDR3 is TGTGCCAGCAGCCCAGACCCGGACAGGCCCTATGGCTACACCTTC.

The chain carries TRBV6-1 and TRBJ1-2; 8 bases align to TRBD1. CDR1 and CDR2 (germline): MNHNS, SASEGT. J gave up 3 bases and V 2 bases, and 8 bases lay outside the gene matches. This CDR3 contains 16 residues. CDR3 region: CASSERLTGEHYGYTF. The DNA for the CDR3 is TGTGCCAGCAGTGAAAGATTGACAGGGGAGCACTATGGCTACACCTTC.

This sequence joins TRBV5-1 and TRBJ2-7; 10 bases are shared with TRBD2. Germline CDR1 reads SGHRS; CDR2 reads YFSETQ. The CDR3 sequence is 16 residues long. Trimming took 0 bases from V and 2 from J; bases not matched to a gene: 5. Here the CDR3 DNA reads TGCGCCAGCAGCTTGGATAGCGGGGGGACTACCTACGAGCAGTACTTC. It encodes CASSLDSGGTTYEQYF.

The chain combines TRBV7-9 with TRBJ2-1; no definite D call. Germline CDR1 and CDR2: SEHNR and FQNEAQ (reference sequence). Trimming left V 4 bases short and J 12 bases short, with 7 bases between. The CDR3 runs to 10 residues. The CDR3 loop is CASSYEVQFF. In DNA, the CDR3 is TGTGCCAGCAGCTACGAAGTGCAGTTCTTC.